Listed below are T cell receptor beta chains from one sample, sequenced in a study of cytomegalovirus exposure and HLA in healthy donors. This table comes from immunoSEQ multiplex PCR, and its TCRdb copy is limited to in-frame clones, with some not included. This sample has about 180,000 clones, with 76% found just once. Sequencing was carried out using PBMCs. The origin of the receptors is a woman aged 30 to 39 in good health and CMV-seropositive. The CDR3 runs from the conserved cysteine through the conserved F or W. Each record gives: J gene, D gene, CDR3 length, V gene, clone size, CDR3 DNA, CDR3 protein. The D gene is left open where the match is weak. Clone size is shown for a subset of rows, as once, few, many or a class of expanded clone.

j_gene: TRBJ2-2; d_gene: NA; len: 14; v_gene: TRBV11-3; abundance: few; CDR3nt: TGTGCCAGCACCCAAAGGGGATTGGCCGGGGAGCTGTTTTTT; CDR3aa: CASTQRGLAGELFF
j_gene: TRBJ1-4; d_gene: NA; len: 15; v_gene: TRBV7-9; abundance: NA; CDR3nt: TGTGCCAGCAGACCCCCGGGTGCAACTAATGAAAAACTGTTTTTT; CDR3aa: CASRPPGATNEKLFF
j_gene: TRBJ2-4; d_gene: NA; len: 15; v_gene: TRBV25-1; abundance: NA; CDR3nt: TGTGCCAGCAGTTTGGGGGGGGCGGCCAAAAACATTCAGTACTTC; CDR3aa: CASSLGGAAKNIQYF
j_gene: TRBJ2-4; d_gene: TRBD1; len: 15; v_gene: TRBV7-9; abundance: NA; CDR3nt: TGTGCCAGCAGCTTAGCGGCAGACAGGGATGGAGGAAGATACTTC; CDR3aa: CASSLAADRDGGRYF
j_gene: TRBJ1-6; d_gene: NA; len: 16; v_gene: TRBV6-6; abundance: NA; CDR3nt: TGTGCCAGCCGACTACGGGGAAGCTCCTATAATTCACCCCTCCACTTT; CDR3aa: CASRLRGSSYNSPLHF
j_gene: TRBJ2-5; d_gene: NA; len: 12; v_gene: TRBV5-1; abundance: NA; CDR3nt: TGCGCCAGCAGCGGCGACTTGCAGACCCAGTACTTC; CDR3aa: CASSGDLQTQYF
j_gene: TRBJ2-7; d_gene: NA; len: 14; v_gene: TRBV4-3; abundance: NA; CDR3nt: TGCGCCAGCAGCCAAGAAGTGCGGGGCGACGAGCGGTACTTC; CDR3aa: CASSQEVRGDERYF
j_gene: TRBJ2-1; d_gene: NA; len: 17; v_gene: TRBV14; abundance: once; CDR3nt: TGTGCCAGCAGCCAAGACGGCGGGGAGAGCCCGGACAATGAGCAGTTCTTC; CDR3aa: CASSQDGGESPDNEQFF
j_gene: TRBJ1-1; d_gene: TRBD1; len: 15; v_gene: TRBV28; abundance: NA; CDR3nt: TGTGCCAGCAGTACCCCGGGACAGGGGAACACTGAAGCTTTCTTT; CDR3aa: CASSTPGQGNTEAFF
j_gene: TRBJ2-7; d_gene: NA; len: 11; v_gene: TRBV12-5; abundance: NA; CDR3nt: TGTGCTAGTGCCGCCGGTGGTGAGCAGTACTTC; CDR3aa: CASAAGGEQYF
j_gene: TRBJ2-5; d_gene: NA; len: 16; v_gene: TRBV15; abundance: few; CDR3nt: TGTGCCACCAGCAGTGCCAGTACAGGGAATTGGGAGACCCAGTACTTC; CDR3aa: CATSSASTGNWETQYF
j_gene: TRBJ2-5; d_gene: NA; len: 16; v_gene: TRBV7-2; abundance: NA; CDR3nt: TGTGCCAGCAGCTTAGCCACCGGGACTGTAGGGGAGACCCAGTACTTC; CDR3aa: CASSLATGTVGETQYF
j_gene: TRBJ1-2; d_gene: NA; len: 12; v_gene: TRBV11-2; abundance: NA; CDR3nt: TGTGCCAGCAGCTTAGTAACCGGTGGCTACACCTTC; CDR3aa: CASSLVTGGYTF
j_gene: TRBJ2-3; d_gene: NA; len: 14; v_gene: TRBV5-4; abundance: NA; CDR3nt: TGTGCCAGCAGCTTGGGGGTGTCTCCCGGGTCCCAGTATTTT; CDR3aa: CASSLGVSPGSQYF
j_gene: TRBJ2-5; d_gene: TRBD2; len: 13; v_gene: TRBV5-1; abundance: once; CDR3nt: TGCGCCAGCAGCTCTAGCGGGGGGGAGACCCAGTACTTC; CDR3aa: CASSSSGGETQYF
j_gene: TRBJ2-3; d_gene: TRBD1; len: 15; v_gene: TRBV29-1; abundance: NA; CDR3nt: TGCAGCGTTGAAGGGGGACAGGGGCTGACAGATACGCAGTATTTT; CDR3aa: CSVEGGQGLTDTQYF
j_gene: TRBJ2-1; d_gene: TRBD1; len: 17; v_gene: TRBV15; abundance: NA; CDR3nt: TGTGCCACCAGCAGAGATCCCGGGACAGGGGCCGACAATGAGCAGTTCTTC; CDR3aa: CATSRDPGTGADNEQFF
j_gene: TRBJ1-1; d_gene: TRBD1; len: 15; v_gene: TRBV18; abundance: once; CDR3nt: TGTGCCAGCTCGTCCGGGACAGGGGCGAAAACTGAAGCTTTCTTT; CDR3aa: CASSSGTGAKTEAFF
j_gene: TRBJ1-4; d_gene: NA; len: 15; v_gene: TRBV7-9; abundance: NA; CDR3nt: TGTGCCAGCAGCTCCGCCGGACATGACCAAGAAAAACTGTTTTTT; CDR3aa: CASSSAGHDQEKLFF
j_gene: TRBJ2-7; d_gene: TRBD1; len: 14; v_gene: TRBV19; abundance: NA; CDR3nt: TGTGCCAGTAACGTGGCAGGGGGCTCCTACGAGCAGTACTTC; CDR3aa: CASNVAGGSYEQYF
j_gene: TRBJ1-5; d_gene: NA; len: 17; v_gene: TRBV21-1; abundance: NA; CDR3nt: TGTGCCAGCAGCAAACCAATCAGGGTTCGTAGCAATCAGCCCCAGCATTTT; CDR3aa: CASSKPIRVRSNQPQHF
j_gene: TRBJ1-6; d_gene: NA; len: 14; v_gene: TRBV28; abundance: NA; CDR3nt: TGTGCCAGCAGCCCACAGGGACCAAATTCACCCCTCCACTTT; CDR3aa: CASSPQGPNSPLHF
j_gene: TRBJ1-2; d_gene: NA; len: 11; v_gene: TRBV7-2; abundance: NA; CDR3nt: TGTGCCAGCGGGGGAGGGTATGGCTACACCTTC; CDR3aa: CASGGGYGYTF
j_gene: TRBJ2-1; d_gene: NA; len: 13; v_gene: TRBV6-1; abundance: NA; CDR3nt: TGTGCCAGCAGTGAAAAGCTACGGTCATATCAGTTCTTC; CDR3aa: CASSEKLRSYQFF
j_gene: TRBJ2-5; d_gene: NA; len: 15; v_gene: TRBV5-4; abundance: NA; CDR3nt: TGTGCCAGCAGTACAACCGGGGGGCTCAAAGAGACCCAGTACTTC; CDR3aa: CASSTTGGLKETQYF
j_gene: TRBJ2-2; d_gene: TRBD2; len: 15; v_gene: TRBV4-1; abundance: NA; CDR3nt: TGCGCCAGCAGTCTAGGGAGGGGTGAGACCGGGGAGCTGTTTTTT; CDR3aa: CASSLGRGETGELFF
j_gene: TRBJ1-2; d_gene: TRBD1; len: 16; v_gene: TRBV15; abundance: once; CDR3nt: TGTGCCGCCAGCAGAGATTTCGGGACAGGGACTGGTGGCTACACCTTC; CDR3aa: CAASRDFGTGTGGYTF
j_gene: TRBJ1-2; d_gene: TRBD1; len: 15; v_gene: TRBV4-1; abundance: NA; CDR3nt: TGCGCCAGCAGCCTTAAAAGGGGGCCAGACTATGGCTACACCTTC; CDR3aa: CASSLKRGPDYGYTF
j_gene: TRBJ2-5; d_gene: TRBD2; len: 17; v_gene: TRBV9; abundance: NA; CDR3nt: TGTGCCAGCAGCGTAGGCAATAGCGGGGGCCGGAGGGAGACCCAGTACTTC; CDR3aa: CASSVGNSGGRRETQYF
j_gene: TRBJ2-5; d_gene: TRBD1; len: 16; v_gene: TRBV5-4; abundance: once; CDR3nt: TGTGCCAGCAGCGAACCATGGGACAGGGGATCGGAGACCCAGTACTTC; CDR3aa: CASSEPWDRGSETQYF